These T cell receptor beta chains were read from a single sample in a study of cytomegalovirus exposure and HLA in healthy donors. Using immunoSEQ multiplex PCR, the repertoire was profiled, and TCRdb retains in-frame clones only, with some absent. Recorded for this sample: 50,000 to 80,000 clones. Sequenced material: PBMCs. These receptors were obtained from a woman aged 18 to 35 in good health and CMV-seronegative. Each CDR3 is given without its conserved first and last residue.

V gene: TRBV7-2
J gene: TRBJ2-4
CDR3 protein: ASSSGTSRNIQY

V gene: TRBV7-3
J gene: TRBJ2-3
CDR3 protein: ASSPPGGPDTQY

V gene: TRBV18
J gene: TRBJ2-5
CDR3 protein: ASSPPEELQETQY

V gene: TRBV7-2
J gene: TRBJ2-3
CDR3 protein: ASSLQQGKADTQY

V gene: TRBV5-6
J gene: TRBJ2-3
CDR3 protein: ASSLGFGGGTTDTQY

V gene: TRBV30
J gene: TRBJ2-5
CDR3 protein: AWTRRGGGETQY

V gene: TRBV18
J gene: TRBJ2-7
CDR3 protein: ASSPPGTAYEQY

V gene: TRBV11-3
J gene: TRBJ2-7
CDR3 protein: ASSIDARGVYEQY

V gene: TRBV29-1
J gene: TRBJ1-2
CDR3 protein: SVEGLGPEGYT

V gene: TRBV4-2
J gene: TRBJ2-7
CDR3 protein: ASSQYRTSGGTNEQY

V gene: TRBV2
J gene: TRBJ2-7
CDR3 protein: ASSEASGLPGEY

V gene: TRBV27
J gene: TRBJ2-2
CDR3 protein: ASSSYRGTGELF

V gene: TRBV9
J gene: TRBJ2-1
CDR3 protein: ASSYPGAGSSYNEQF

V gene: TRBV6-1
J gene: TRBJ2-7
CDR3 protein: ASSEALRDWTYEQY

V gene: TRBV28
J gene: TRBJ1-2
CDR3 protein: ASSLWAGGFGGYT

V gene: TRBV4-1
J gene: TRBJ1-3
CDR3 protein: ASSPDRESGNTIY

V gene: TRBV6-4
J gene: TRBJ1-2
CDR3 protein: ASSDSTGSEGYT

V gene: TRBV27
J gene: TRBJ1-5
CDR3 protein: ASGPGGGAPQH

V gene: TRBV7-9
J gene: TRBJ2-3
CDR3 protein: ASSLGTGDTQY

V gene: TRBV6-9
J gene: TRBJ1-1
CDR3 protein: ASNPLGGNTEAF

V gene: TRBV5-1
J gene: TRBJ2-3
CDR3 protein: ASTDWDTDTQY

V gene: TRBV30
J gene: TRBJ2-2
CDR3 protein: AGNVAGGNTGELF

V gene: TRBV9
J gene: TRBJ1-3
CDR3 protein: ASSDTGGSGNTIY

V gene: TRBV29-1
J gene: TRBJ2-7
CDR3 protein: SVVPGLATTYEQY

V gene: TRBV5-1
J gene: TRBJ2-7
CDR3 protein: ASSLDSGSGYEQY

V gene: TRBV2
J gene: TRBJ2-7
CDR3 protein: ANKQGYRAGYEQY

V gene: TRBV9
J gene: TRBJ2-5
CDR3 protein: ASSVVQGGQETQY

V gene: TRBV5-4
J gene: TRBJ1-1
CDR3 protein: ASSIQGYTEAF

V gene: TRBV6-5
J gene: TRBJ1-1
CDR3 protein: ASARQSPMNTEAF

V gene: TRBV6-5
J gene: TRBJ1-1
CDR3 protein: ASSKQGGPNTEAF

V gene: TRBV10-2
J gene: TRBJ2-1
CDR3 protein: ASSEELAQSDEQF

V gene: TRBV11-2
J gene: TRBJ2-2
CDR3 protein: ASSFHLSGELF

V gene: TRBV6-5
J gene: TRBJ1-2
CDR3 protein: ASSNRQGSYT

V gene: TRBV29-1
J gene: TRBJ1-2
CDR3 protein: SVEGGGGGYT

V gene: TRBV11-3
J gene: TRBJ2-7
CDR3 protein: ASSLFGGQGNYEQY

V gene: TRBV19
J gene: TRBJ2-3
CDR3 protein: ASSTRTSGRH

V gene: TRBV6-5
J gene: TRBJ2-7
CDR3 protein: ASSYTAGGYEQY

V gene: TRBV7-3
J gene: TRBJ2-1
CDR3 protein: ASSFRQGARNEQF

V gene: TRBV6-1
J gene: TRBJ1-1
CDR3 protein: ASSDPQRQAGWAF

V gene: TRBV28
J gene: TRBJ2-7
CDR3 protein: ASSSPNQRGSYEQY

V gene: TRBV29-1
J gene: TRBJ1-2
CDR3 protein: SVPEQGGYYGYT

V gene: TRBV6-5
J gene: TRBJ1-1
CDR3 protein: ASTPWGDNTEAF

V gene: TRBV29-1
J gene: TRBJ2-7
CDR3 protein: SVAGRAHYEQY

V gene: TRBV7-9
J gene: TRBJ1-2
CDR3 protein: ASSSQGIGNYGYT

V gene: TRBV5-4
J gene: TRBJ2-7
CDR3 protein: ASSSAGGAYEQY

V gene: TRBV4-2
J gene: TRBJ1-2
CDR3 protein: ASSQEKDRGKGT

V gene: TRBV19
J gene: TRBJ2-7
CDR3 protein: ASSPGQNYEQY

V gene: TRBV19
J gene: TRBJ2-1
CDR3 protein: ASSVDIDNEQF

V gene: TRBV6-5
J gene: TRBJ2-1
CDR3 protein: ASSRDHNEQF

V gene: TRBV6-1
J gene: TRBJ1-1
CDR3 protein: ASSRDSGAEAF

V gene: TRBV6-1
J gene: TRBJ2-2
CDR3 protein: ASSVEGVTGELF

V gene: TRBV7-2
J gene: TRBJ1-2
CDR3 protein: ASSSSGTVHGYT